The rows below give T cell receptor beta chains drawn from one sample of a study of T cell repertoires in cytomegalovirus infection. TCRdb used MiXCR to reprocess the reads, holding one entry per CDR3 protein. The sample carries a few hundred thousand distinct CDR3 sequences, 30% to 40% recorded once. Antigens for these TCRs are unknown. This material consisted of cultured PBMCs, taken from culture after CMV antigen stimulation. These receptors were taken from a human donor in good health (CMV status not recorded). Some clones in this sample may be carry-over from other donors' samples. CDR3s include the opening cysteine and the closing phenylalanine or tryptophan. A D gene is named only where the DNA matches it firmly. Size tells how often a clone was seen (once, few, many) or the class of an expanded clone, and some rows leave it out.

v_gene	d_gene	j_gene	abundance	CDR3nt	CDR3aa
TRBV20-1	.	TRBJ2-1	.	TGCAGTGCTAGAGCCGTCCTAGGAAATGAGCAGTTCTTC	CSARAVLGNEQFF
TRBV7-2	.	TRBJ2-7	few	TGTGCCAGCAGCTTAGGTCGCGACTCCTACGAGCAGTACTTC	CASSLGRDSYEQYF
TRBV27	TRBD2	TRBJ2-1	few	TGTGCCAGCAGTCCTATGACTAGCGCCAGCTCCTACAATGAGCAGTTCTTC	CASSPMTSASSYNEQFF
TRBV12-3/TRBV12-4	TRBD1	TRBJ1-5	.	TGTGCCAGCAGTCCGGACAGGGGCATCGGCCAGCCCCAGCATTTT	CASSPDRGIGQPQHF
TRBV11-2	.	TRBJ2-2	few	TGTGCCAGCAGCTTAGGTGAAGATTTAACCGGGGAGCTGTTTTTT	CASSLGEDLTGELFF
TRBV20-1	.	TRBJ1-5	.	TGCAGTGCTAGACAGGATTATAGCAATCAGCCCCAGCATTTT	CSARQDYSNQPQHF
TRBV7-2	.	TRBJ1-5	.	TGTGCCAGCAGCTCCTACAGGGATCAGCCCCAGCATTTT	CASSSYRDQPQHF
TRBV4-3	TRBD1	TRBJ1-2	once	TGCGCCAGCAGCCACCCGGACAGGGAATATTATGGCTACACCTTC	CASSHPDREYYGYTF
TRBV4-1	TRBD1	TRBJ1-3	.	TGCGCCAGCAGCCTCCTCCAGGGACAGATTATGAGAGACACCATATATTTT	CASSLLQGQIMRDTIYF
TRBV12-3/TRBV12-4	.	TRBJ1-2	.	TGTGCCAGCAGTCCATCCGGGACGGACTATGGCTACACCTTC	CASSPSGTDYGYTF
TRBV20-1	TRBD2	TRBJ2-1	.	TGCAGTGCTCCCGACCATATTGGGACTAGCGGGAGAATGGATGAGCAGTTCTTC	CSAPDHIGTSGRMDEQFF
TRBV19	TRBD1	TRBJ2-1	.	TGTGCCAGTAGTTTCGACGGGACAGTGTTCTTC	CASSFDGTVFF
TRBV7-9	TRBD2	TRBJ2-5	.	TGTGCCAGCAGCTCCCCAGGACTAGCGGAAGGACAAGAGACCCAGTACTTC	CASSSPGLAEGQETQYF
TRBV7-9	TRBD1	TRBJ2-1	.	TGTGCCAGCGGGGGACAGGTCAATGAGCAGTTCTTC	CASGGQVNEQFF
TRBV6-2/TRBV6-3	.	TRBJ2-1	few	TGTGCCAGCAGTTACTCGTCCCACGGGACCTTCTACAATGAGCAGTTCTTC	CASSYSSHGTFYNEQFF
TRBV7-2	TRBD2	TRBJ2-5	.	TGTGCCAGCAGCCCGGGACTAGCGAAGACCCAGTACTTC	CASSPGLAKTQYF
TRBV20-1	.	TRBJ2-1	.	TGCAGTGCTGATCCCGGTTTGTCTGGGATCTTAAATGAGCAGTTCTTC	CSADPGLSGILNEQFF
TRBV12-3/TRBV12-4	.	TRBJ1-1	few	TGTGCCAGCAGGGTAACCGGGACTCTGAACACTGAAGCTTTCTTT	CASRVTGTLNTEAFF
TRBV4-1	.	TRBJ2-1	.	TGTGCCAGCAGCCAAGATAACCGCGGGTCGTGTGAGCAGTTCTTC	CASSQDNRGSCEQFF
TRBV30	.	TRBJ1-6	.	TGTGCTGCGGGCTATAATTCACCCCTCCACTTT	CAAGYNSPLHF
TRBV19	.	TRBJ2-7	.	TGTGCCAGTAGGGGTTTGGGAGGAGACTACGAGCAGTACTTC	CASRGLGGDYEQYF
TRBV20-1	.	TRBJ2-5	.	TGCAGTGCTAGGGATTTTAGCGGTGCGGGGGAGACCCAGTACTTC	CSARDFSGAGETQYF
TRBV6-5	TRBD1	TRBJ1-5	.	TGTGCCAGCAAAACAGGGGCAGCGAATCAGCCCCAGCATTTT	CASKTGAANQPQHF
TRBV19	.	TRBJ1-2	.	TGTGCCAGTAGTGTAAGGGGAATTGGCTACACCTTC	CASSVRGIGYTF
TRBV4-1	TRBD1	TRBJ1-4	.	TGCGCCAGCAGCCAAGGGACAGGGGTATCTGAAAAACTGTTTTTT	CASSQGTGVSEKLFF
TRBV20-1	.	TRBJ1-1	.	TGCAGTGCTAGTAAGTCGAACACTGAAGCTTTCTTT	CSASKSNTEAFF
TRBV18	.	TRBJ2-1	.	TGTGCCAGCTCACCGTCCCTCCAAGGTGGGGGACGCAATGAGCAGTTCTTC	CASSPSLQGGGRNEQFF
TRBV5-6	TRBD1	TRBJ1-1	.	TGTGCCAGCAGCTTACAGGGGGCGCGAACTGAAGCTTTCTTT	CASSLQGARTEAFF
TRBV7-9	TRBD1	TRBJ1-1	.	TGTGCCAGCAGCTTAATCGGCAGGGGGGAGGCCGAAGCTTTCTTT	CASSLIGRGEAEAFF
TRBV12-3/TRBV12-4	.	TRBJ1-1	.	TGTGCCAGCAGTACGGCACCTTCCGCTGAAGCTTTCTTT	CASSTAPSAEAFF
TRBV11-2	.	TRBJ1-5	.	TGTGCCAGCAGCTTAGATACGTATAGCAATCAGCCCCAGCATTTT	CASSLDTYSNQPQHF
TRBV18	TRBD1	TRBJ1-6	.	TGTGCCAGCTCACGGGACAGACTTAATTCACCCCTCCACTTT	CASSRDRLNSPLHF
TRBV7-2	.	TRBJ2-2	many	TGTGCCAGCAGCCCCCCAGGGCTTCTCGGGGAGCTGTTTTTT	CASSPPGLLGELFF
TRBV7-2	.	TRBJ2-3	few	TGTGCCAGCAGCTTAGTTTCTGCGTACACTAGCACAGATACGCAGTATTTT	CASSLVSAYTSTDTQYF
TRBV6-6	.	TRBJ2-1	many	TGTGCCAGCAGTTACTCGCCCCCCAGTCGGTGGTCCTACAATGAGCAGTTCTTC	CASSYSPPSRWSYNEQFF
TRBV28	.	TRBJ2-7	few	TGTGCCAGCATAAGCTCGTCCTACGAGCAGTACTTC	CASISSSYEQYF